A selection of T cell receptor beta chains follows, all from one sample in a study of blood T cell repertoires in COVID-19. Data came from immunoSEQ multiplex PCR; TCRdb stores just in-frame clones and leaves some out. Of fewer than 300,000 clones listed, less than 85% are singletons. The sample was peripheral blood. Source of these receptors: a human donor with COVID-19, enrolled during active disease. The donor label of this sample is uncertain. Both conserved end residues are part of each CDR3. The D gene is left open where the match is weak. Only part of the rows carry a size: once, few, many, or a class if the clone is expanded.

D gene	V gene	J gene	clone size	CDR3 DNA	CDR3 protein
NA	TRBV5-6	TRBJ2-3	NA	TGTGCCAGCAGCCTAGAGGTGGCAGATACGCAGTATTTT	CASSLEVADTQYF
NA	TRBV24-1	TRBJ1-1	NA	TGTGCCACCAGTGATTTGCCCCTGCTAGGGGCGTGGAGCACTGAAGCTTTCTTT	CATSDLPLLGAWSTEAFF
TRBD2	TRBV4-1	TRBJ2-7	NA	TGCGCCAGCAGCCAAGGACTAGCGGGAGTTTACGAGCAGTACTTC	CASSQGLAGVYEQYF
NA	TRBV14	TRBJ2-7	NA	TGTGCCAGCAGTATCCTCGGTCGGGGCGAGCAGTACTTC	CASSILGRGEQYF
NA	TRBV7-2	TRBJ1-3	NA	TGTGCCAGCAGCTTTGACGGGAACTCTGGAAACACCATATATTTT	CASSFDGNSGNTIYF
TRBD2	TRBV9	TRBJ2-1	NA	TGTGCCAGCAGCCCGACCCCGACTAGCGGGAGTACAGATGAGCAGTTCTTC	CASSPTPTSGSTDEQFF
NA	TRBV20-1	TRBJ2-5	NA	TGCAGTGCTAGAGACCATCCGACCCAGTACTTC	CSARDHPTQYF
NA	TRBV12-3/TRBV12-4	TRBJ1-3	NA	TGTGCCAGCAGTTTTTACTCTGGAAACACCATATATTTT	CASSFYSGNTIYF
TRBD2	TRBV28	TRBJ2-7	once	TGTGCCAGCAGTTTACTCGGGACTAACTCCTACGAGCAGTACTTC	CASSLLGTNSYEQYF
NA	TRBV4-3	TRBJ1-2	NA	TGCGCCAGCAGCCAAGATCAGGGGCCGTATGGCTACACCTTC	CASSQDQGPYGYTF
TRBD1	TRBV30	TRBJ2-1	once	TGTGCCTGGACTTTTTCAGGGAAGGGGGCAGTCAATGAGCAGTTCTTC	CAWTFSGKGAVNEQFF
NA	TRBV7-3	TRBJ2-3	NA	TGTGCCAGCAGCTTCGAACAGATGGATACGCAGTATTTT	CASSFEQMDTQYF
TRBD1	TRBV19	TRBJ2-7	NA	TGTGCCTCTCGACAGGGATCCACCTACGAGCAGTACTTC	CASRQGSTYEQYF
NA	TRBV7-9	TRBJ2-7	NA	TGTGCCAGCAGCCGTGCTAGCTACGAGCAGTACTTC	CASSRASYEQYF
NA	TRBV16	TRBJ2-1	few	TGTGCCAGCAGCGAAGAAGCTAGCCAGTTCTTC	CASSEEASQFF
TRBD1	TRBV11-2	TRBJ2-7	NA	TGTGCCAGCAGCTTACCAGGGGGCTACGAGCAGTACTTC	CASSLPGGYEQYF
TRBD2	TRBV7-9	TRBJ2-1	NA	TGTGCCAGCAGCTTAGAGAATGGACTAGCGGGAGGCAATGAGCAGTTCTTC	CASSLENGLAGGNEQFF
TRBD1	TRBV19	TRBJ1-4	NA	TGTGCCAGTAGTATCGTCGGGACAGCTAATGAAAAACTGTTTTTT	CASSIVGTANEKLFF
NA	TRBV9	TRBJ1-1	few	TGTGCCAGCAGCGTAGGAGGTAGGTGGTTGGCCACTGAAGCTTTCTTT	CASSVGGRWLATEAFF
TRBD1	TRBV7-9	TRBJ2-7	NA	TGTGCCAGCAGCCAGACAGGGAACTCCTACGAGCAGTACTTC	CASSQTGNSYEQYF
TRBD1	TRBV28	TRBJ1-2	NA	TGTGCCAGCAGTCGACAGGGCCATGGCTACACCTTC	CASSRQGHGYTF
NA	TRBV18	TRBJ2-7	few	TGTGCCAGCTCACCAGAGTACCCAGGGGCAGGATACGAGCAGTACTTC	CASSPEYPGAGYEQYF
TRBD2	TRBV7-3	TRBJ2-1	NA	TGTGCCAGCAGCCTCGAGGTAGCGGGAGCCGGTGAGCAGTTCTTC	CASSLEVAGAGEQFF
NA	TRBV24-1	TRBJ1-2	once	TGTGCCACCAGTGATTCTGAACAGGGTCCCCATGGCTACACCTTC	CATSDSEQGPHGYTF
NA	TRBV24-1	TRBJ2-1	NA	TGTGCCACCAGTGACTACACTAGTAGGGAGCAGTTCTTC	CATSDYTSREQFF
TRBD2	TRBV6-1	TRBJ2-5	NA	TGTGCCAGCAGTGGATTAGTCGGGGCGGGAGTAGAGACCCAGTACTTC	CASSGLVGAGVETQYF
TRBD1	TRBV28	TRBJ2-7	NA	TGTGCCAGCAGTTTAGGGACAGGGGGCGGATACGAGCAGTACTTC	CASSLGTGGGYEQYF
NA	TRBV28	TRBJ1-1	NA	TGTGCCAGCAGTCCATGGGGCGTCGGGACTGAAGCTTTCTTT	CASSPWGVGTEAFF
NA	TRBV28	TRBJ1-3	NA	TGTGCCAGCAGTCCCGGCGGGGTGGGAAACACCATATATTTT	CASSPGGVGNTIYF
NA	TRBV28	TRBJ2-2	NA	TGTGCCACTCTGGGGGGGGCCAGGGACACCGGGGAGCTGTTTTTT	CATLGGARDTGELFF
TRBD2	TRBV18	TRBJ2-3	NA	TGTGCCAGCTCACCTCCTAGCGGGAGGGCCGTAGATACGCAGTATTTT	CASSPPSGRAVDTQYF
NA	TRBV27	TRBJ1-1	NA	TGTGCCAGCGTAAGAAGCCCCAGGGTGGATGACACAGAAGCTTTCTTT	CASVRSPRVDDTEAFF
TRBD2	TRBV29-1	TRBJ2-3	NA	TGCGGAATGTCCGGGAGGCCCACAGATACGCAGTATTTT	CGMSGRPTDTQYF
NA	TRBV5-1	TRBJ2-3	NA	TGCGCCAGCAGGGATATTAGCGGTAGCACAGATACGCAGTATTTT	CASRDISGSTDTQYF
TRBD1	TRBV24-1	TRBJ2-2	NA	TGTGCCACCAGTGATCCGGACAGGGCGAACACCGGGGAGCTGTTTTTT	CATSDPDRANTGELFF
TRBD2	TRBV3-1/TRBV3-2	TRBJ2-5	NA	TGTGCCAGCAGCCAAGATCGCGGGAGCCAAGAGACCCAGTACTTC	CASSQDRGSQETQYF
TRBD2	TRBV5-8	TRBJ2-1	NA	TGTGCCAGCAGCTCCAGGCTAGCGGGAGTCGGGTCCTACAATGAGCAGTTCTTC	CASSSRLAGVGSYNEQFF
NA	TRBV9	TRBJ2-1	once	TGTGCCAGCAGCGTAGCCTCGGTCTACAATGAGCAGTTCTTC	CASSVASVYNEQFF
NA	TRBV7-2	TRBJ1-1	NA	TGTGCCAGCAGCGACCCACGAGGCCGGAACACTGAAGCTTTCTTT	CASSDPRGRNTEAFF
TRBD2	TRBV19	TRBJ2-1	NA	TGTGCCAGTAGTCGGGGAGGGCCGAATGAGCAGTTCTTC	CASSRGGPNEQFF
TRBD1	TRBV29-1	TRBJ2-3	NA	TGCAGCGTTGAAGATCCGACAGGGGGCACAGATACGCAGTATTTT	CSVEDPTGGTDTQYF
TRBD2	TRBV11-2	TRBJ2-2	once	TGTGCCAGCAGCTTAAAGGGCGGGGGGTTTACCGGGGAGCTGTTTTTT	CASSLKGGGFTGELFF
NA	TRBV23-1	TRBJ2-7	NA	TGCGCCAGCAGTCATTCTATTTCACAGACGAACGACTACGAGCAGTACTTC	CASSHSISQTNDYEQYF
TRBD1	TRBV11-2	TRBJ2-1	NA	TGTGCCAGCAGCTTAGAGAGGGACAGATACAATGAGCAGTTCTTC	CASSLERDRYNEQFF
NA	TRBV20-1	TRBJ2-1	once	TGCAGTGGCGGGAACTACAATGAGCAGTTCTTC	CSGGNYNEQFF
TRBD2	TRBV6-5	TRBJ2-1	once	TGTGCCAGCAGCCTCAGCGGGGCTTACAATGAGCAGTTCTTC	CASSLSGAYNEQFF
TRBD2	TRBV19	TRBJ2-1	NA	TGTGCCAGTAGTTCTCTAGCGGGGCTGAACAATGAGCAGTTCTTC	CASSSLAGLNNEQFF
TRBD2	TRBV27	TRBJ2-1	NA	TGTGCCAGCAGTTCATGGGGACTAGCGGGACGCAATGAGCAGTTCTTC	CASSSWGLAGRNEQFF
TRBD2	TRBV28	TRBJ2-2	NA	TGTGCCAGCAGTTTCGGGACTAGCAGGGGCACCGGGGAGCTGTTTTTT	CASSFGTSRGTGELFF
NA	TRBV28	TRBJ1-2	NA	TGTGCCAGCATTAAAGGGGGTGGAGTCCAGGGAAGGTATGGCTACACCTTC	CASIKGGGVQGRYGYTF
NA	TRBV3-1/TRBV3-2	TRBJ1-2	once	TGTGCCAGCAGCCCTGGCTTCCCCGGCTACACCTTC	CASSPGFPGYTF
NA	TRBV6-5	TRBJ1-5	NA	TGTGCCAGCAGCCAGACAGAGCCCCAGCATTTT	CASSQTEPQHF